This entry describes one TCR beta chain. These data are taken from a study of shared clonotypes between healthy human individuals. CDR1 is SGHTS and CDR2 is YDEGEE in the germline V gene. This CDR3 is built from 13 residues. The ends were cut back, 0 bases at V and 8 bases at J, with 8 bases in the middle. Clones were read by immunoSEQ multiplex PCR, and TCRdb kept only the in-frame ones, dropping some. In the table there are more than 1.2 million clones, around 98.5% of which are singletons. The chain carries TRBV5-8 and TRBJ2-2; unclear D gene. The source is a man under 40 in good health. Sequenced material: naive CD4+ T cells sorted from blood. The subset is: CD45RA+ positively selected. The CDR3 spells CASSLELAGELFF. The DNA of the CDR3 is TGTGCCAGCAGCTTGGAGTTAGCTGGGGAGCTGTTTTTT.